The present T cell receptor beta chain was sequenced within a study of blood T cell repertoires in COVID-19. Turning to the study itself: Spain, Italy and the United States supplied samples that represented acute and convalescent COVID-19. In each case, the material was cDNA or gDNA derived from T cells, B-cell-depleted T cells, or PBMCs.

Germline V gene lookup returns CDR1 MGHRA and CDR2 YSYEKL. The CDR3 covers 16 residues. V shed 5 bases and J shed 0 bases, with 16 bases lying between them. In the original analysis: Amplification of reference gene primers provided the estimated nucleated cell counts. Clones were read by immunoSEQ multiplex PCR, and TCRdb kept only the in-frame ones, dropping some. V and J calls and clone size are those listed in that table; D and trimming were worked out from the DNA. In the table there are 380,000 or so clones, 89% of which are singletons. The clonotype was recovered from a man aged 40-49 years with acute or convalescent COVID-19. The material sequenced was peripheral blood. The V call is TRBV4-1, the J call TRBJ1-1, with D tentatively TRBD1 (6 bases). In nucleotides, the CDR3 is TGCGCCAGCAGCTCGGGACAACTCGGTATGAACACTGAAGCTTTCTTT. The encoded protein is CASSSGQLGMNTEAFF.